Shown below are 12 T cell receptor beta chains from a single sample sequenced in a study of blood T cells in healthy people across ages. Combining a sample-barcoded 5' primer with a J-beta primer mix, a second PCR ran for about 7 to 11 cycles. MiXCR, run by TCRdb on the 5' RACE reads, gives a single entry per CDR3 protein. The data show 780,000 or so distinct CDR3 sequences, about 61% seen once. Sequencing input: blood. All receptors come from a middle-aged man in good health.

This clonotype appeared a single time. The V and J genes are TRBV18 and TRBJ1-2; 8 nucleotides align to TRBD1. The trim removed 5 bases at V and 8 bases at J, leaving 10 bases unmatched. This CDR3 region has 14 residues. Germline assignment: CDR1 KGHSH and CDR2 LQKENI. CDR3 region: CASSSGQGLRGYTF. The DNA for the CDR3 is TGTGCCAGCTCATCAGGACAGGGTTTGCGGGGCTACACCTTC.

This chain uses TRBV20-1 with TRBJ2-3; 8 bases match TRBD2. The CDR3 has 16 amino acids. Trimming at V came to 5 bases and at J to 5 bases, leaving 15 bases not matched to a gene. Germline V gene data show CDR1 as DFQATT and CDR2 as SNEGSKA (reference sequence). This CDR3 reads CSAPPRVTGGIDTQYF. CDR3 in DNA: TGCAGTGCTCCCCCCAGAGTAACGGGGGGGATAGATACGCAGTATTTT.

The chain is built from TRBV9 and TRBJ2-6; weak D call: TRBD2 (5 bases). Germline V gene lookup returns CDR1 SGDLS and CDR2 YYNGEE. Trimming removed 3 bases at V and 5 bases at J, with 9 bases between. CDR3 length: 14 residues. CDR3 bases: TGTGCCAGCAGCGGAACGGGGTGGGCCAACGTCCTGACTTTC. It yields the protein CASSGTGWANVLTF.

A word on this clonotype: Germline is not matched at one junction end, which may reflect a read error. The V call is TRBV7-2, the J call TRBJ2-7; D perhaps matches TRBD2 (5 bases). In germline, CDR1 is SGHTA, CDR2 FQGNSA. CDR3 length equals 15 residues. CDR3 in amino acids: CAGSLAPQFSDEQYF. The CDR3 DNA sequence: TGTGCCGGCAGCTTAGCGCCACAGTTCTCGGACGAGCAGTACTTC.

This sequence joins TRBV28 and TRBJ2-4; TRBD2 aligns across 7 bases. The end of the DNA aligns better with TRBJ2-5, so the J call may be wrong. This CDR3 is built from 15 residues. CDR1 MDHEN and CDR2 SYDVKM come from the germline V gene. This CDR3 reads CASSEPSSGEETQYF. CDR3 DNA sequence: TGTGCCAGCAGTGAACCATCAAGCGGGGAAGAGACCCAGTACTTC.

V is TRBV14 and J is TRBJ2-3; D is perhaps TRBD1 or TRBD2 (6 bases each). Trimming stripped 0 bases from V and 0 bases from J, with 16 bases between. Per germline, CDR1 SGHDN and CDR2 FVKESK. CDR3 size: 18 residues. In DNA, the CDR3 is TGTGCCAGCAGCCAAGACAGGGGAGGTATTGGGAGCACAGATACGCAGTATTTT. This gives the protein CASSQDRGGIGSTDTQYF. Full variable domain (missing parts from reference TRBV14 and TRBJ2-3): EAGVTQFPSHSVIEKGQTVTLRCDPISGHDNLYWYRRVMGKEIKFLLHFVKESKQDESGMPNNRFLAERTGGTYSTLKVQPAELEDSGVYFCASSQDRGGIGSTDTQYFGPGTRLTVL.

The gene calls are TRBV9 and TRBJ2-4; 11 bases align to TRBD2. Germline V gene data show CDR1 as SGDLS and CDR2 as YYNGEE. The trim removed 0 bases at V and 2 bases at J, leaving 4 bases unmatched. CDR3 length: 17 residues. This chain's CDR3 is CASSVDPSGGTKNIQYF. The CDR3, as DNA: TGTGCCAGCAGCGTAGATCCTAGCGGGGGGACCAAAAACATTCAGTACTTC. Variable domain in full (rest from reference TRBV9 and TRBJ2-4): DSGVTQTPKHLITATGQRVTLRCSPRSGDLSVYWYQQSLDQGLQFLIQYYNGEERAKGNILERFSAQQFPDLHSELNLSSLELGDSALYFCASSVDPSGGTKNIQYFGAGTRLSVL.

This CDR3 reads CASSLGQGEVGTQFF. The DNA of the CDR3 is TGTGCCAGCAGCTTAGGTCAAGGGGAGGTTGGGACCCAGTTCTTC. This rearrangement joins TRBV7-3 to TRBJ2-1; D might be TRBD2 (6 bases). The V end lost 2 bases, the J end lost 13 bases, and 21 bases lay between the germline ends. The germline V gene has CDR1 SGHTA and CDR2 FQGTGA. The CDR3 runs 15 residues. Complete variable domain (other parts from reference TRBV7-3 and TRBJ2-1): GAGVSQTPSNKVTEKGKYVELRCDPISGHTALYWYRQSLGQGPEFLIYFQGTGAADDSGLPNDRFFAVRPEGSVSTLKIQRTERGDSAVYLCASSLGQGEVGTQFFGPGTRLTVL.

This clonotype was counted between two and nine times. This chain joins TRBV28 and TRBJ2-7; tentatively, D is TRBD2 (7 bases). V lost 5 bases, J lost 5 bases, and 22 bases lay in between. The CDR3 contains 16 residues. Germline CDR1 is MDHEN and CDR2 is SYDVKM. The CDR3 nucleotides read TGTGCCAGCAGTCCACACCGACTAGGGGGAGGGAACGAGCAGTACTTC. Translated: CASSPHRLGGGNEQYF.

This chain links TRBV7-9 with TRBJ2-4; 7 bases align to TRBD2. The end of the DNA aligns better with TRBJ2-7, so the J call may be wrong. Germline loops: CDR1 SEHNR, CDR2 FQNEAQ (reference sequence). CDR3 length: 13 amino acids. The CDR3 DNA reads TGTGCCAGCAGCAACTCGGGGGGCTACGAGCAGTACTTC. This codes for CASSNSGGYEQYF.

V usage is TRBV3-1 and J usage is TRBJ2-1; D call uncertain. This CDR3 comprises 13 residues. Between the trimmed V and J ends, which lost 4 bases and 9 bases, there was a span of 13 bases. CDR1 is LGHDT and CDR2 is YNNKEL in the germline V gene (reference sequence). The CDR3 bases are TGTGCCAGCAGCCCCGACCTTGACGTTGAGCAGTTCTTC. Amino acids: CASSPDLDVEQFF.

This CDR3 is CASSQLLCTQYF. The CDR3 DNA sequence: TGTGCCAGCAGTCAACTACTGTGTACGCAGTATTTT. The V gene is TRBV12-3 or TRBV12-4, the J gene TRBJ2-3, with unresolved D. Trimming took 5 bases from V and 8 from J, leaving 11 bases between them. CDR3 length equals 12 residues.